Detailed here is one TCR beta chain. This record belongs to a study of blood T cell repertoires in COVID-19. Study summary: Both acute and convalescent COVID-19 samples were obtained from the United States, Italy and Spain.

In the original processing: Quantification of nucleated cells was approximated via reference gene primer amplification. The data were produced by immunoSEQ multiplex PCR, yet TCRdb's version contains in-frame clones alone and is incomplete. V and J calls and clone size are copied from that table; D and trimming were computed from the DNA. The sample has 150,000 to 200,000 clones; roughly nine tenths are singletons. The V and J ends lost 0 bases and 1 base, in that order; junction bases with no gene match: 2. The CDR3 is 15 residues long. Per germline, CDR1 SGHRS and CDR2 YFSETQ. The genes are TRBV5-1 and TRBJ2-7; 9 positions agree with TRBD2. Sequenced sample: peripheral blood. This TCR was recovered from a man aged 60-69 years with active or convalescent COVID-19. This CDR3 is CASSLVSGGSYEQYF. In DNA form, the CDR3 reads TGCGCCAGCAGCTTGGTGAGCGGGGGGTCCTACGAGCAGTACTTC.